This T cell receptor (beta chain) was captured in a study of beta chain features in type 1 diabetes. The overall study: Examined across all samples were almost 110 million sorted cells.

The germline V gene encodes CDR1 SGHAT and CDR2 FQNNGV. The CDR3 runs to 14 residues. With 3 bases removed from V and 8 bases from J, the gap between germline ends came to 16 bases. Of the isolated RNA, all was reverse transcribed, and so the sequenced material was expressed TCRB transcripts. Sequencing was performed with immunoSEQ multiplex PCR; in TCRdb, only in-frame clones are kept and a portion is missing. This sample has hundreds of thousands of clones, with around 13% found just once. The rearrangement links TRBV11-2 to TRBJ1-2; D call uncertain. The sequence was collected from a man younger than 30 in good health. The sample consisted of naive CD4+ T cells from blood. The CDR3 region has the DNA TGTGCCAGCAGCTTTGACTTTCCGGGAGCGGGCTACACCTTC. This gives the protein CASSFDFPGAGYTF. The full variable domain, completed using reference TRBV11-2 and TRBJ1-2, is EAGVAQSPRYKIIEKRQSVAFWCNPISGHATLYWYQQILGQGPKLLIQFQNNGVVDDSQLPKDRFSAERLKGVDSTLKIQPAKLEDSAVYLCASSFDFPGAGYTFGSGTRLTVV.